These 12 T cell receptor beta chains originate from one sample sequenced in a study of control samples from healthy donors and cancer patients. TCRdb keeps only in-frame clones here, not all; method: immunoSEQ multiplex PCR. In the table there are about 95,000 clones, 88% of which are singletons. Sequenced sample: blood. Receptor source: a woman in her 70s in good health.

This clone was picked up one time. The rearrangement joins TRBV5-1 to TRBJ1-1; tentatively, D is TRBD1 (6 bases). The CDR3 totals 13 residues. Between the trimmed V and J ends, which lost 4 bases and 4 bases, there was a span of 11 bases. Germline V gene sequence: CDR1 SGHRS, CDR2 YFSETQ. CDR3: CASSVTGPTEAFF. The CDR3 DNA reads as TGCGCCAGCAGCGTCACAGGGCCCACTGAAGCTTTCTTT. Full variable domain (remainder filled in from reference TRBV5-1 and TRBJ1-1): KAGVTQTPRYLIKTRGQQVTLSCSPISGHRSVSWYQQTPGQGLQFLFEYFSETQRNKGNFPGRFSGRQFSNSRSEMNVSTLELGDSALYLCASSVTGPTEAFFGQGTRLTVV.

V usage is TRBV5-4 and J usage is TRBJ1-1; D is undetermined. This CDR3 is built from 14 residues. In germline, CDR1 is SGHNT, CDR2 YYREEE (reference sequence). V was shortened by 0 bases and J by 4 bases, with 10 bases between the two germline ends. The CDR3 spells CASSLGPGATEAFF. The DNA for the CDR3 is TGTGCCAGCAGCTTGGGTCCGGGTGCCACTGAAGCTTTCTTT.

This clone was counted between two and nine times. The chain carries TRBV25-1 and TRBJ1-5; TRBD1 agrees at 8 bases. Trimming at V came to 8 bases and at J to 6 bases, leaving 12 bases not matched to a gene. The germline V gene encodes CDR1 MGHDK and CDR2 SYGVNS. This CDR3 region has 15 residues. CDR3 protein: CASAQTGVGSQPQHF. CDR3 coding DNA: TGTGCCAGCGCCCAGACAGGGGTCGGGAGTCAGCCCCAGCATTTT.

This rearrangement joins TRBV13 to TRBJ1-3; D is unresolved. The CDR3 has 15 residues. With 3 bases removed from V and 0 bases from J, the gap between germline ends came to 9 bases. Germline V gene lookup returns CDR1 PRHDT and CDR2 FYEKMQ (reference sequence). CDR3 nucleotide sequence: TGTGCCAGCAGCTTTCAGGCGCTCTCTGGAAACACCATATATTTT. As protein: CASSFQALSGNTIYF.

This clone has a single count. The J gene is TRBJ2-7, the V gene TRBV6-5; D is uncertain. Trimming stripped 6 bases from V and 5 bases from J, with 20 bases between. CDR1 is MNHEY and CDR2 is SVGAGI in the germline V gene. The CDR3 has 15 residues. CDR3 DNA: TGTGCCAGCAGGCCAATAGCCCCGGGCCCGGACGAGCAGTACTTC. Its translation: CASRPIAPGPDEQYF.

The V call is TRBV5-1, the J call TRBJ2-1, with 10 positions matching TRBD1. The CDR3 is 18 residues long. Germline V gives CDR1 SGHRS, CDR2 YFSETQ. Unmatched junction bases numbered 12, after V lost 4 bases and J lost 2 bases. The CDR3 reads CASSHPTTGGNTYNEQFF. CDR3 bases: TGCGCCAGCAGCCACCCGACGACAGGGGGCAATACCTACAATGAGCAGTTCTTC.

This clone was seen once. V gene TRBV6-2 or TRBV6-3 combines with J gene TRBJ1-2; TRBD1 might be the D (6 bases). V was trimmed by 0 bases and J by 4 bases, leaving 15 bases between them. Germline V gives CDR1 MNHEY, CDR2 SVGEGT. The CDR3 is made up of 16 amino acids. For the CDR3, the DNA is TGTGCCAGCAGTTACTCGCTTTTCAGGACAGCCTATGGCTACACCTTC. Residues: CASSYSLFRTAYGYTF.

The chain is built from TRBV5-1 and TRBJ2-1, with D possibly matching TRBD2 (5 bases). The germline V and J ends were trimmed by 4 bases and 8 bases, with 22 bases remaining between them. CDR3 length: 16 amino acids. CDR1 and CDR2 from the germline V gene are SGHRS and YFSETQ. CDR3 DNA sequence: TGCGCCAGCAGCCCGACCCGGGATGGGATTAGGGATGAGCAGTTCTTC. Residues: CASSPTRDGIRDEQFF.

This chain joins TRBV7-2 and TRBJ2-3; the D gene is possibly TRBD2 (6 bases). The CDR3 is 14 amino acids. Trimming took off 4 bases at V and 3 bases at J, with 11 bases between the two ends. Looked up from germline, CDR1 is SGHTA and CDR2 is FQGNSA. The CDR3 sequence is CASSWRGETDTQYF. CDR3 nucleotide sequence: TGTGCCAGCAGCTGGAGGGGTGAGACAGATACGCAGTATTTT.

V gene TRBV4-1 combines with J gene TRBJ1-2; no definite D call. This CDR3 has 17 amino acids. CDR1 and CDR2 (germline): MGHRA, YSYEKL. V lost 0 bases and J 5 bases, leaving 19 bases between the germline ends. DNA of the CDR3: TGCGCCAGCAGCCAAGAGATCCCCGGTCCCCTGGGATATGGCTACACCTTC. This sequence encodes CASSQEIPGPLGYGYTF.

This chain joins TRBV5-5 and TRBJ1-2; D is unclear. Germline-derived CDR1 and CDR2 are SGHKS and YYEKEE (reference sequence). This CDR3 region has 16 residues. V was trimmed by 2 bases and J by 0 bases, leaving 14 bases between them. The CDR3 coding sequence is TGTGCCAGCAGCTTTGTATTCAGGCCCTCTAACTATGGCTACACCTTC. It encodes CASSFVFRPSNYGYTF.

The rearrangement uses TRBV6-5 and TRBJ1-4, with no clear D. The germline gives CDR1 MNHEY, CDR2 SVGAGI. The CDR3 has 16 amino acids. V was cut by 0 bases and J by 15 bases, with 23 bases left in between. In nucleotides, the CDR3 is TGTGCCAGCAGTTACTCCTCGAAGAGATCCCGAGGATTGATGTTTTTT. Amino acid sequence: CASSYSSKRSRGLMFF.